This T cell receptor beta chain was observed in a study of cytotoxic CD8 clonotypes in ibrutinib-treated CLL. Whole-study findings and limits: Clonality was higher at baseline than in age-matched healthy donors and tracked circulating CD8+ T-cell counts.

The V end was cut by 2 bases, the J end by 3 bases, with 14 bases between. Per germline, CDR1 SGHNT and CDR2 YYREEE (reference sequence). This CDR3 contains 16 residues. Measured with immunoSEQ multiplex PCR; TCRdb has only the in-frame clones, and not every one. The sample has more than 20,000 clones, roughly 72% seen once. Remarks on this clone: Its target is unknown.

The specimen was PBMCs, collected before ibrutinib treatment. V is TRBV5-4 and J is TRBJ2-2; perhaps D is TRBD1 or TRBD2 (5 bases each). This sequence originates from a human donor with chronic lymphocytic leukemia. The CDR3 DNA reads as TGTGCCAGCAGCTTAGCGGAGACAGAGTACACCGGGGAGCTGTTTTTT. Its protein is CASSLAETEYTGELFF.